A single T cell receptor beta chain is shown here with its context. Its antigen is still unknown. The data originate from a study of OX40 agonist ivuxolimab in advanced cancers. In the study overall: Ivuxolimab, an agonist antibody against OX40 (CD134), was given to patients. Males comprised 82.7% of the group, whose mean age was about 60 years (range about 23 to 80). Roughly two fifths of patients had received prior checkpoint inhibitor therapy. Notes on the study in general: Also present in some nonresponders was a low level of normalized T-cell clonal expansion.

Some clones are missing from TCRdb's copy, which holds only in-frame ones; the method was immunoSEQ multiplex PCR. Of approximately 75,000 clones detected, roughly nine tenths appear once; the ten largest clones hold under 0.4%. V was clipped by 1 base and J by 5 bases; unmatched bases: 10. The CDR3 spans 18 residues. Germline V gene lookup returns CDR1 SEHNR and CDR2 FQNEAQ (reference sequence). The rearrangement joins TRBV7-9 to TRBJ2-3; TRBD2 aligns across 12 bases. The receptor comes from an adult with an advanced solid tumor such as melanoma, head and neck, liver or kidney cancer. The source material was CD4+ or CD8+ T cells sorted from blood, sampled in a trial of the OX40 agonist ivuxolimab. CDR3 in DNA: TGTGCCAGCAGCTTAGTGTTTGCTAGCGGGAGGGCCGGAGATACGCAGTATTTT. This gives the protein CASSLVFASGRAGDTQYF.